Following are 16 T cell receptor beta chains from one sample sequenced in a study of glioma-infiltrating T cells after dendritic cell vaccination. Here immunoSEQ multiplex PCR was the method, and the copy in TCRdb shows in-frame clones only, minus some. The sample consists of 100,000 or so clones, approximately 90% of them appearing once. The sequenced sample was blood, obtained before dendritic cell vaccination. These receptors originate from a human donor with glioblastoma.

The CDR3 coding sequence is TGTGCCAGCACCGGAGGGTGGAACACTGAAGCTTTCTTT. Translated: CASTGGWNTEAFF. The V and J genes are TRBV28 and TRBJ1-1; D is unresolved. This CDR3 comprises 13 residues. Trimming left V 7 bases short and J 1 base short, with 10 bases between. Germline V gene data show CDR1 as MDHEN and CDR2 as SYDVKM.

The chain employs TRBV11-2 and TRBJ2-5; D may be TRBD1 (6 bases). CDR3 size: 14 residues. V lost 3 bases and J 2 bases, leaving 10 bases between the germline ends. Looked up from germline, CDR1 is SGHAT and CDR2 is FQNNGV. In DNA form, the CDR3 reads TGTGCCAGCAGCTTTGGACAGTGGCAAGAGACCCAGTACTTC. Encoded protein: CASSFGQWQETQYF.

The J gene is TRBJ2-5, the V gene TRBV18; the D gene is possibly TRBD1 (5 bases). This CDR3 comprises 12 residues. Germline values: CDR1 KGHSH, CDR2 LQKENI. V lost 6 bases and J lost 5, with 10 bases in between. The CDR3 DNA sequence: TGTGCCAGCTCGGTGGGGCTTGAGACCCAGTACTTC. This sequence encodes CASSVGLETQYF. Full variable domain (outside the CDR3, taken from reference TRBV18 and TRBJ2-5): NAGVMQNPRHLVRRRGQEARLRCSPMKGHSHVYWYRQLPEEGLKFMVYLQKENIIDESGMPKERFSAEFPKEGPSILRIQQVVRGDSAAYFCASSVGLETQYFGPGTRLLVL.

This chain joins TRBV30 and TRBJ2-7; possible D gene TRBD2, 5 bases. The CDR3 spans 14 residues. V gave up 0 bases and J gave up 4 bases, with 13 bases separating them. CDR1 and CDR2 (germline): GTSNPN, SVGIG (reference sequence). The CDR3 reads CAWSVPLLAYEQYF. In DNA, the CDR3 is TGTGCCTGGAGTGTACCACTTCTAGCTTACGAGCAGTACTTC.

This clone has only one observation. The gene calls are TRBV6-5 and TRBJ2-7; TRBD2 is a possible D gene (6 bases). V gave up 6 bases and J gave up 3 bases, with 15 bases separating them. The germline gives CDR1 MNHEY, CDR2 SVGAGI. The CDR3 has 14 amino acids. CDR3 region: CASSERDFDYEQYF. CDR3 coding DNA: TGTGCCAGCAGCGAACGGGACTTCGACTACGAGCAGTACTTC.

In this sample, this clone turned up a few times. The V gene is TRBV28, the J gene TRBJ1-2, with 11 bases lining up with TRBD1. The CDR3 runs 15 residues. V shed 6 bases, J shed 6 bases, and the junction held 9 bases outside the gene matches. Germline assignment: CDR1 MDHEN and CDR2 SYDVKM. The CDR3 DNA follows: TGTGCCAGCAGGCCCGTCGGACAGGGGGCGGATGGCTACACCTTC. Residues: CASRPVGQGADGYTF.

The rearrangement uses TRBV6-1 and TRBJ2-1; D ambiguous. Germline CDR1 MNHNS, CDR2 SASEGT. V was cut by 4 bases and J by 6 bases, with 7 bases left in between. The CDR3 runs 12 residues. The CDR3 sequence: CASSARGNEQFF. The CDR3 nucleotides read TGTGCCAGCAGTGCACGCGGCAATGAGCAGTTCTTC.

The J gene is TRBJ2-5, the V gene TRBV19, with 13 nucleotides matching TRBD2. This CDR3 is built from 16 residues. J lost 3 bases, V lost 3 bases, and 4 bases had no gene match. Germline V gene sequence: CDR1 LNHDA, CDR2 SQIVND (reference sequence). The CDR3 sequence: CASSITGTSGEETQYF. For the CDR3, the DNA is TGTGCCAGTAGTATCACGGGGACTAGCGGGGAAGAGACCCAGTACTTC. The whole variable domain, filled in from reference TRBV19 and TRBJ2-5, reads DGGITQSPKYLFRKEGQNVTLSCEQNLNHDAMYWYRQDPGQGLRLIYYSQIVNDFQKGDIAEGYSVSREKKESFPLTVTSAQKNPTAFYLCASSITGTSGEETQYFGPGTRLLVL.

In its sample, this clone was seen once. The chain links TRBV14 to TRBJ2-7; no reliable D call. Germline-derived CDR1 and CDR2 are SGHDN and FVKESK. V dropped 4 bases and J dropped 4 bases, with 11 bases sitting between them. The CDR3 is made up of 13 amino acids. The CDR3 loop reads CASSLRMEYEQYF. The CDR3 coding sequence is TGTGCCAGCAGCCTTAGGATGGAGTACGAGCAGTACTTC.

The CDR3 is CASGPLTSGTYEQYF. CDR3 DNA: TGTGCCAGCGGCCCCTTGACTAGCGGGACCTACGAGCAGTACTTC. V and J are TRBV2 and TRBJ2-5; 11 positions match TRBD2. The J call may be faulty, since TRBJ2-7 better matches the DNA end. This CDR3 contains 15 residues. Per the germline V gene, CDR1 is SNHLY and CDR2 is FYNNEI.

This chain uses TRBV27 with TRBJ2-7; 13 positions agree with TRBD2. Looked up from germline, CDR1 is MNHEY and CDR2 is SMNVEV (reference sequence). The junction had 4 bases not matched to a gene; V was cut back by 4 bases and J by 4 bases. This CDR3 region has 15 residues. CDR3 nucleotides: TGTGCCAGCAGTTGGACTAGCGGGAGTGGGTACGAGCAGTACTTC. Translating gives CASSWTSGSGYEQYF.

The chain couples TRBV18 to TRBJ1-1; 7 positions agree with TRBD1. This CDR3 comprises 17 residues. J lost 2 bases, V lost 2 bases, and 11 bases had no gene match. Germline-derived CDR1 and CDR2 are KGHSH and LQKENI. CDR3: CASSPGGPNRGNTEAFF. Written as DNA, the CDR3 is TGTGCCAGCTCACCAGGGGGGCCGAACAGGGGAAACACTGAAGCTTTCTTT. Supplemented by reference TRBV18 and TRBJ1-1, the full variable domain reads NAGVMQNPRHLVRRRGQEARLRCSPMKGHSHVYWYRQLPEEGLKFMVYLQKENIIDESGMPKERFSAEFPKEGPSILRIQQVVRGDSAAYFCASSPGGPNRGNTEAFFGQGTRLTVV.

The V gene is TRBV7-3, the J gene TRBJ2-1; D perhaps matches TRBD2 (5 bases). The germline V gene has CDR1 SGHTA and CDR2 FQGTGA. V lost 4 bases and J 3 bases, leaving 16 bases between the germline ends. The CDR3 is 16 amino acids. DNA for the CDR3: TGTGCCAGCAGCTCCCGAGGCGGGTTAAACTACAATGAGCAGTTCTTC. Its translation is CASSSRGGLNYNEQFF.

The chain has TRBV7-6 and TRBJ1-2; 9 positions match TRBD1. CDR3 length: 15 amino acids. J gave up 1 base and V 2 bases, and 2 bases lay outside the gene matches. Per the germline V gene, CDR1 is SGHVS and CDR2 is FNYEAQ. This CDR3 reads CASSLRTGDNYGYTF. The CDR3 nucleotides read TGTGCCAGCAGCTTACGGACAGGGGATAACTATGGCTACACCTTC.

The chain is built from TRBV7-2 and TRBJ1-1; 7 bases align to TRBD1. The germline V gene has CDR1 SGHTA and CDR2 FQGNSA. Trimming cost V 4 bases and J 4 bases; bases outside gene matches: 6. CDR3 length: 14 amino acids. This chain's CDR3 is CASSSYRGGTEAFF. The DNA for the CDR3 is TGTGCCAGCAGCTCATACAGGGGAGGCACTGAAGCTTTCTTT.

This chain connects TRBV6-1 to TRBJ2-5; D perhaps matches TRBD2 (6 bases). CDR1 is MNHNS and CDR2 is SASEGT in the germline V gene. The V end was cut by 5 bases, the J end by 5 bases, with 12 bases between. This CDR3 has 13 amino acids. CDR3: CASSRRVVETQYF. CDR3 DNA sequence: TGTGCCAGCAGTCGGAGGGTTGTGGAGACCCAGTACTTC.